The 17 T cell receptor beta chains listed next were all sequenced from one sample in a study of identical twins. TCRdb ran MiXCR on the 5' RACE reads and lists one entry per CDR3 protein. The sample yields about 890,000 distinct CDR3 sequences, around 12% seen once. This sample was also put to use in a study of yellow fever vaccine responses in identical twins.

Input material: PBMCs. The receptors originated from a woman under 30 in good health.

The sample holds a few counts of this clonotype. The rearrangement joins TRBV5-1 to TRBJ2-2; 11 nucleotides agree with TRBD2. The trim removed 4 bases at V and 5 bases at J, leaving 10 bases unmatched. This CDR3 is built from 17 residues. Germline CDR1 is SGHRS and CDR2 is YFSETQ. Here the CDR3 reads CASSNGTSGGRTGELFF. CDR3 nucleotides: TGCGCCAGCAGCAACGGGACTAGCGGAGGGAGGACCGGGGAGCTGTTTTTT. The full variable domain, completed using reference TRBV5-1 and TRBJ2-2, is KAGVTQTPRYLIKTRGQQVTLSCSPISGHRSVSWYQQTPGQGLQFLFEYFSETQRNKGNFPGRFSGRQFSNSRSEMNVSTLELGDSALYLCASSNGTSGGRTGELFFGEGSRLTVL.

The chain has TRBV11-2 and TRBJ2-3; D is uncertain. Deletions cut 5 bases from V and 0 bases from J, with 18 bases between. CDR1 is SGHAT and CDR2 is FQNNGV in the germline V gene. The CDR3 totals 17 residues. For the CDR3, the DNA is TGTGCCAGCAGCGTCAATTATAGGACCGCTAGCACAGATACGCAGTATTTT. Protein sequence: CASSVNYRTASTDTQYF.

This sequence joins TRBV7-9 and TRBJ2-3; D tentatively fits TRBD1 or TRBD2 (5 bases each). CDR1 is SEHNR and CDR2 is FQNEAQ in the germline V gene (reference sequence). Trimming pared 8 bases from V and 4 bases from J, leaving 7 bases between. This CDR3 is built from 11 residues. The DNA of the CDR3 is TGTGCCAGCGGGGACCCAGATACGCAGTATTTT. Protein: CASGDPDTQYF.

This clonotype was detected ten times or more. The chain uses TRBV5-5 and TRBJ2-3; the D gene is possibly TRBD2 (7 bases). The CDR3 runs to 14 residues. V lost 4 bases and J lost 2, with 11 bases in between. The germline CDR1 and CDR2 sequences are SGHKS and YYEKEE (reference sequence). The CDR3 protein is CASSAGAFTDTQYF. The CDR3 coding sequence is TGTGCCAGCAGCGCGGGGGCCTTCACAGATACGCAGTATTTT.

There are a few counts of this clonotype. V gene TRBV12-3 or TRBV12-4 combines with J gene TRBJ2-1, with a tentative D call TRBD2 (5 bases). CDR3 size: 13 residues. V lost 7 bases, J lost 8 bases, and 15 bases lay in between. This CDR3 reads CASTLDGMYEQFF. CDR3 nucleotides: TGTGCCAGCACGCTTGACGGGATGTATGAGCAGTTCTTC.

This clonotype was detected a few times. The chain combines TRBV14 with TRBJ1-1, with D possibly TRBD1 on 6 matching bases. CDR3 length: 12 amino acids. Germline V lookup: CDR1 SGHDN, CDR2 FVKESK. V gave up 4 bases and J gave up 10 bases, with 13 bases separating them. This CDR3 is CASSRGGRGAFF. DNA of the CDR3: TGTGCCAGCAGCCGCGGGGGCCGGGGAGCTTTCTTT.

This clonotype was observed a few times. The J gene is TRBJ2-5, the V gene TRBV7-7; TRBD2 matches at 9 bases. V was pared by 5 bases and J by 1 base, with 8 bases of the junction left unmatched. The CDR3 length is 16 residues. CDR1 and CDR2 from the germline V gene are SSHAT and FNYEAQ (reference sequence). In DNA form, the CDR3 reads TGTGCCAGCAGCCCCCCTAGCGGGGCACTCCAAGAGACCCAGTACTTC. Its translation: CASSPPSGALQETQYF.

This clonotype was picked up a small number of times. No DNA is shown, since the ends of the CDR3 on it are uncertain; the CDR3 is the one TCRdb lists. The V call is TRBV12-3 or TRBV12-4, the J call TRBJ2-3. The CDR3 numbers 11 amino acids, ends counted. This chain's CDR3 is CASSSGWAQYF.

This clonotype appeared a few times. The rearrangement uses TRBV4-1 and TRBJ2-7; D remains unclear. CDR3 length: 14 amino acids. V was shortened by 1 base and J by 0 bases, with 7 bases between the two germline ends. The germline gives CDR1 MGHRA, CDR2 YSYEKL. The CDR3 bases are TGCGCCAGCAGCCAAGCCGCGAGCTCCTACGAGCAGTACTTC. Translating it yields CASSQAASSYEQYF.

In this sample, this clonotype turned up once. As the CDR3 is not closed by the conserved phenylalanine or tryptophan, this likely results from a read error. CDR3 sequence reads: CASSRGTAEGTGELFY. CDR3 nucleotide sequence: TGTGCCAGCAGCCGCGGGACAGCGGAAGGAACCGGGGAGCTGTTTTAT. The rearrangement joins TRBV3-1 to TRBJ2-2; tentative D call: TRBD1 (7 bases). With 4 bases removed from V and 5 bases from J, the gap between germline ends came to 17 bases. The CDR3 runs to 16 residues. Germline loops: CDR1 LGHDT, CDR2 YNNKEL (reference sequence).

The table lists this clonotype with a few counts. The chain recombines TRBV28 with TRBJ1-6, with D unclear. Germline V CDR1 and CDR2: MDHEN, SYDVKM. CDR3 size: 15 residues. V lost 7 bases and J 0 bases, leaving 10 bases between the germline ends. The CDR3 DNA is TGTGCCAGCAATCGCGGGAGCTCCTATAATTCACCCCTCCACTTT. This codes for CASNRGSSYNSPLHF.

The chain recombines TRBV2 with TRBJ1-4, with D unresolved. V was shortened by 7 bases and J by 1 base, with 7 bases between the two germline ends. Per germline, CDR1 SNHLY and CDR2 FYNNEI. The CDR3 covers 13 residues. CDR3 in amino acids: CASIRGTNEKLFF. DNA of the CDR3: TGTGCCAGCATCCGTGGAACTAATGAAAAACTGTTTTTT.

This clonotype was seen many times. The chain is built from TRBV27 and TRBJ1-1; 7 bases match TRBD1. After removal of 3 bases from V and 1 base from J, the junction contained 11 bases not matched to a gene. Germline-derived CDR1 and CDR2 are MNHEY and SMNVEV (reference sequence). The CDR3 is 17 residues long. The CDR3, as DNA: TGTGCCAGCAGTTTTCTGCTGACAGGGAGGGGGAACACTGAAGCTTTCTTT. Translated, it gives CASSFLLTGRGNTEAFF.

There are a few counts of this clonotype. The chain carries TRBV5-8 and TRBJ2-7; TRBD2 might be the D (5 bases). Trimming shortened V by 1 base and J by 3 bases, and 14 bases separated the two germline ends. This CDR3 region has 15 residues. Per the germline V gene, CDR1 is SGHTS and CDR2 is YDEGEE. CDR3 DNA sequence: TGTGCCAGCAGCTTGACCGGGATCCCCTACTACGAGCAGTACTTC. Translated, it gives CASSLTGIPYYEQYF. The full variable domain, with the rest looked up from reference TRBV5-8 and TRBJ2-7, is EAGVTQSPTHLIKTRGQQATLRCSPISGHTSVYWYQQALGLGLQFLLWYDEGEERNRGNFPPRFSGRQFPNYSSELNVNALELEDSALYLCASSLTGIPYYEQYFGPGTRLTVT.

The gene calls are TRBV20-1 and TRBJ1-5; 8 bases match TRBD1. V lost 2 bases and J lost 2; bases outside the gene matches: 8. The germline V gene encodes CDR1 DFQATT and CDR2 SNEGSKA (reference sequence). This CDR3 contains 16 residues. The CDR3 sequence: CSARTSGGSRNQPQHF. The CDR3 DNA is TGCAGTGCTAGAACATCAGGGGGCAGTCGCAATCAGCCCCAGCATTTT.

This clonotype occurred many times. V is TRBV5-1 and J is TRBJ2-1; 9 bases line up with TRBD2. The CDR3 covers 15 residues. The germline CDR1 and CDR2 sequences are SGHRS and YFSETQ. V lost 3 bases to trimming and J lost 6 bases; unmatched junction nucleotides: 7. The CDR3 DNA sequence: TGCGCCAGCAGCTCGTATGAGCGGGGGGTCAATGAGCAGTTCTTC. It codes for CASSSYERGVNEQFF.

This sequence joins TRBV7-6 and TRBJ2-7; D is unresolved. Germline loops: CDR1 SGHVS, CDR2 FNYEAQ. The CDR3 sequence is 14 residues long. Trimming cost V 1 base and J 1 base, with 8 bases left between them. CDR3 sequence (DNA): TGTGCCAGCAGCTTAGTGGCGGAATCCTACGAGCAGTACGTC. This gives the protein CASSLVAESYEQYV.